This T cell receptor beta chain stems from a study of T cells in Graves' hyperthyroidism and ophthalmopathy. A note on this clonotype: Its antigen is as yet unknown. Compared with germline, one end of the junction differs, possibly owing to a read error.

Amplification yielded TCR beta CDR3 regions, with RNA transcripts as the source. HTBI primers were used for first-round RT-PCR of the TCR CDR3. TCRdb used MiXCR to reprocess the multiplex PCR reads, holding one entry per CDR3 protein. The sample yields about 200,000 distinct CDR3 sequences, less than 20% seen once. PBMCs were collected from a roughly 10 ml volume of fresh peripheral blood. General study findings and limits: It was a median around 6 months before onset that the model predicted ophthalmopathy.

Looked up from germline, CDR1 is MNHEY and CDR2 is SVGEGT. There are 14 residues in the CDR3. The sequence derives from a woman between 50 and 59 years old with Graves' hyperthyroidism. The chain recombines TRBV6-2 or TRBV6-3 with TRBJ1-1; a possible D gene is TRBD1 (6 bases). The sequenced sample consisted of blood. As DNA, the CDR3 is TGTGCCAGTAGTTACGGGACAACGAACACTGAAGCTTTCTTT. Its translation is CASSYGTTNTEAFF.